The next 12 T cell receptor beta chains were all read from a single sample in a study of blood T cells in healthy people across ages. Alongside a J-beta primer mix, a sample-barcoded 5' primer served in a second PCR lasting about 7 to 12 cycles. TCRdb processed the 5' RACE reads anew with MiXCR; each CDR3 protein has one entry. Altogether hundreds of thousands of distinct CDR3 sequences are present, roughly 53% being singletons, with the ten largest covering 30% to 40%. Material for sequencing was blood. All receptors come from a man in his 60s in good health.

This chain links TRBV24-1 with TRBJ2-5; D is possibly TRBD1 (6 bases). Per the germline V gene, CDR1 is KGHDR and CDR2 is SFDVKD. The CDR3 spans 15 residues. Deletions cut 2 bases from V and 3 bases from J, with 12 bases between. CDR3 protein: CATSDSGRGKETQYF. The CDR3 DNA is TGTGCCACCAGTGATTCCGGCAGGGGAAAAGAGACCCAGTACTTC.

In its sample, this clonotype was seen once. The V gene is TRBV6-5, the J gene TRBJ1-1; 8 nucleotides match TRBD1. V lost 6 bases to trimming and J lost 5 bases; unmatched junction nucleotides: 8. The CDR3 has 14 amino acids. The germline V gene has CDR1 MNHEY and CDR2 SVGAGI. The CDR3 sequence: CASRRQGAWTEAFF. The CDR3 DNA sequence: TGTGCCAGCAGGCGGCAGGGGGCATGGACTGAAGCTTTCTTT.

This clonotype was found a few times. This chain connects TRBV4-2 to TRBJ2-6; possible D gene TRBD1, 6 bases. V was cut by 2 bases and J by 0 bases, with 14 bases left in between. CDR1 is LGHNA, CDR2 YNFKEQ, per germline. The CDR3 spans 18 residues. In DNA form, the CDR3 reads TGTGCCAGCAGCCAAAACAGGGTAGGGAGCTCTGGGGCCAACGTCCTGACTTTC. As protein: CASSQNRVGSSGANVLTF.

This clonotype showed up just once. V gene TRBV6-6 combines with J gene TRBJ2-7, with D possibly being TRBD1 (6 bases). The assigned J gene may be wrong: the sequence end matches TRBJ2-5 better. From germline, CDR1 is MNHNY and CDR2 SVGAGI (reference sequence). The CDR3 spans 15 residues. CDR3 protein: CASRSGDGPVETQYF. In DNA form, the CDR3 reads TGTGCCAGCAGATCAGGGGACGGGCCAGTGGAGACCCAGTACTTC.

The chain has TRBV6-2 or TRBV6-3 and TRBJ2-3, with 9 bases identical to TRBD2. V shed 3 bases and J 0 bases; nucleotides not matched to a gene: 10. CDR3 length equals 18 residues. The V gene's germline CDR1 is MNHEY and CDR2 SVGEGT. The CDR3 loop is CASSYASGVPSSTDTQYF. In DNA, the CDR3 is TGTGCCAGCAGTTATGCTAGCGGGGTCCCCTCTAGCACAGATACGCAGTATTTT.

This clonotype occurred once. This chain uses TRBV5-8 with TRBJ2-3; TRBD2 matches at 8 bases. V was clipped by 4 bases and J by 7 bases; unmatched bases: 5. The CDR3 covers 13 residues. The germline CDR1 and CDR2 sequences are SGHTS and YDEGEE. CDR3 region: CASSQGLDHTQYF. CDR3 DNA sequence: TGTGCCAGCAGCCAGGGACTAGATCATACGCAGTATTTT.

This clonotype was observed a few times. The chain has TRBV5-1 and TRBJ2-2; 7 bases line up with TRBD1. The ends lost 4 bases at V and 2 bases at J; junction bases unmatched: 17. This CDR3 comprises 19 residues. Germline V gives CDR1 SGHRS, CDR2 YFSETQ. The CDR3 region has the DNA TGCGCCAGCAGCCTCCGACAGGGTAGATCGCTTCAAAACACCGGGGAGCTGTTTTTT. Residues: CASSLRQGRSLQNTGELFF.

The CDR3 DNA reads as TGTGCCAGCAGCCGAAAGAGCACCGGGGAGCTGTTTTTT. It specifies CASSRKSTGELFF. The chain has TRBV6-1 and TRBJ2-2; no firm D call. Germline V gene lookup returns CDR1 MNHNS and CDR2 SASEGT. V lost 6 bases to trimming and J lost 4 bases, with 9 bases between them. This CDR3 is 13 amino acids long.

In regard to this clonotype: The junction differs from germline at one of its ends, possibly a read error. The chain joins TRBV6-5 to TRBJ2-1, with D maybe TRBD1 (5 bases). Germline values: CDR1 MNHEY, CDR2 SVGAGI. This CDR3 spans 15 amino acids. The CDR3 DNA reads as TGTGTCAGCAGTCAAGGACAAGGCCGCTACAATGAGCAGTTCTTC. This sequence encodes CVSSQGQGRYNEQFF.

V and J are TRBV4-2 and TRBJ1-6, with a weak D call TRBD1 (6 bases). The V end was cut by 4 bases, the J end by 7 bases, with 14 bases between. The CDR3 length is 15 residues. CDR1 is LGHNA, CDR2 YNFKEQ, per germline. The CDR3 DNA follows: TGTGCCAGCAGCCTCACAGGGACGAAGAATTCACCCCTCCACTTT. As protein: CASSLTGTKNSPLHF.

This clonotype has more than one count but fewer than ten. The CDR3, as DNA: TGTGCCAGCAGCTCGGGGTTGTTCACCGGGGAGCTGTTTTTT. Protein product: CASSSGLFTGELFF. V is TRBV5-5 and J is TRBJ2-2, with D perhaps matching TRBD2 (5 bases). The germline V and J ends were trimmed by 3 bases and 4 bases, with 10 bases remaining between them. This CDR3 is 14 amino acids long. In germline, CDR1 is SGHKS, CDR2 YYEKEE (reference sequence).

The chain employs TRBV3-1 and TRBJ1-5; D gene uncertain. Germline V lookup: CDR1 LGHDT, CDR2 YNNKEL (reference sequence). Trimming left V 3 bases short and J 0 bases short, with 9 bases between. This CDR3 contains 15 residues. Written as DNA, the CDR3 is TGTGCCAGCAGCCAGGGAGTATATAGCAATCAGCCCCAGCATTTT. Translated: CASSQGVYSNQPQHF.